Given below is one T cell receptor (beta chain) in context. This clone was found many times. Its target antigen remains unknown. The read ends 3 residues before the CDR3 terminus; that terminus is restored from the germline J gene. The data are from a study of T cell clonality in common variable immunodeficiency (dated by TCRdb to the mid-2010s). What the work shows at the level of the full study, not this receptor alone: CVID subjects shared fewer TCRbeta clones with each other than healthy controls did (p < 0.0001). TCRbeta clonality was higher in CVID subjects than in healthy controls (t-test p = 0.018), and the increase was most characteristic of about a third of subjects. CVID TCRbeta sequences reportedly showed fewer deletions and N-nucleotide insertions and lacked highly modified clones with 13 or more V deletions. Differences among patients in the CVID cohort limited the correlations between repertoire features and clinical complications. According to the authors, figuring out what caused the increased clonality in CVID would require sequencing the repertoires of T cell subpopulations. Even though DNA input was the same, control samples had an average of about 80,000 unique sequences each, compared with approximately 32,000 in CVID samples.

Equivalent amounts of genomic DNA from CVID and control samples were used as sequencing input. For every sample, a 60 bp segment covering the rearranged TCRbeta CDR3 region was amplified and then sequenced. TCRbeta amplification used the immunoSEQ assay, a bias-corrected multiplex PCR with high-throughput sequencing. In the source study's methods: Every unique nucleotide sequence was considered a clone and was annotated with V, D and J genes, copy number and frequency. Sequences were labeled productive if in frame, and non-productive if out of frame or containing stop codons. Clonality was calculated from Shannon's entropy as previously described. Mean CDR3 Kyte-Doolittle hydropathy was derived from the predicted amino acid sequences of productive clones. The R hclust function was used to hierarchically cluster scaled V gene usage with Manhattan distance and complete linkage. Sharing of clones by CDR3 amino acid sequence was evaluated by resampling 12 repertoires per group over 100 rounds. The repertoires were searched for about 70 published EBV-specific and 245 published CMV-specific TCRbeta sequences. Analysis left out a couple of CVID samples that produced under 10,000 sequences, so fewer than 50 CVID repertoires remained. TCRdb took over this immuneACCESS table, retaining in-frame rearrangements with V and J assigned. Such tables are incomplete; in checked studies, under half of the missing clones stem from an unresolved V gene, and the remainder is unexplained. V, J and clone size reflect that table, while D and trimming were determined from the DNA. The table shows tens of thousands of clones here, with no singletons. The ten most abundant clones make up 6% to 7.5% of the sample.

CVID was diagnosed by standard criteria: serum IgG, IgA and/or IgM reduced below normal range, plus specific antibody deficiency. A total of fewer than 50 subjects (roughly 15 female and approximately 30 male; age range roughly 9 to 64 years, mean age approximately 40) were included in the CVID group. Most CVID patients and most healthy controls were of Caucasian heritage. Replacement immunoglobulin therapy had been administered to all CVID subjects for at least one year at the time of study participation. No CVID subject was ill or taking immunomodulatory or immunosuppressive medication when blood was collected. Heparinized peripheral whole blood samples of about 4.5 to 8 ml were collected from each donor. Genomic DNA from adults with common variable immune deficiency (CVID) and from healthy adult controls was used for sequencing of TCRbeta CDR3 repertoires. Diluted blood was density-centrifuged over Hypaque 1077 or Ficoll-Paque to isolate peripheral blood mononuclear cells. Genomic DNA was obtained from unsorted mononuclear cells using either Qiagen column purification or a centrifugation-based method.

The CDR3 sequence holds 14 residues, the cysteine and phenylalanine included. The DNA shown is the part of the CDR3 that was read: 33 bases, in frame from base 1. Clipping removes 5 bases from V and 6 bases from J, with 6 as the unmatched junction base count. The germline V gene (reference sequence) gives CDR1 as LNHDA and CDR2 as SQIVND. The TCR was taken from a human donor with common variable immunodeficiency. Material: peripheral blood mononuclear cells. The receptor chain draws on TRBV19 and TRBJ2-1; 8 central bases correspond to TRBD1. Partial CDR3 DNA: TGTGCCAGTAGTGTTGACAGGGGAGTCAATGAG. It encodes CASSVDRGVNE. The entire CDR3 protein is CASSVDRGVNEQFF.